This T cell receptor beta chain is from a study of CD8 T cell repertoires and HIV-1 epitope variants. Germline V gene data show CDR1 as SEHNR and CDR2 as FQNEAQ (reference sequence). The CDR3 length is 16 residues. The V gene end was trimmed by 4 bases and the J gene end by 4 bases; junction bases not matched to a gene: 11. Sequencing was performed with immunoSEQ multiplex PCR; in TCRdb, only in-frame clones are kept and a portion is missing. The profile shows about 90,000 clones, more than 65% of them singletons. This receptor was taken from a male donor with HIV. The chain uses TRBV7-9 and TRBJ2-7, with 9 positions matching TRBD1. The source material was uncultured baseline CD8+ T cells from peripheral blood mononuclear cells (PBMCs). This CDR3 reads CASSWASGTGNYEQYF. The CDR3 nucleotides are TGTGCCAGCAGCTGGGCATCCGGGACAGGGAATTACGAGCAGTACTTC.